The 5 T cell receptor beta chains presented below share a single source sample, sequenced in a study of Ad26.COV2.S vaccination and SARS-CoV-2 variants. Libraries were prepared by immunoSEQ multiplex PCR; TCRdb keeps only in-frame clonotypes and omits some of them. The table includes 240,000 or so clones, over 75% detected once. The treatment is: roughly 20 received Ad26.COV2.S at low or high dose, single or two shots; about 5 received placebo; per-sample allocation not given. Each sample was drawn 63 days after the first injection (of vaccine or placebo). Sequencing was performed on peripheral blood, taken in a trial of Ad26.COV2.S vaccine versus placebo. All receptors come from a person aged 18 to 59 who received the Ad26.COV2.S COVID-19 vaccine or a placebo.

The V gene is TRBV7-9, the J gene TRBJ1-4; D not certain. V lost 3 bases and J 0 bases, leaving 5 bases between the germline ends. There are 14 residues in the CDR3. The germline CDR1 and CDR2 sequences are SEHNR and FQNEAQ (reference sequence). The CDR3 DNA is TGTGCCAGCAGCTTGGGATCAACTAATGAAAAACTGTTTTTT. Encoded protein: CASSLGSTNEKLFF.

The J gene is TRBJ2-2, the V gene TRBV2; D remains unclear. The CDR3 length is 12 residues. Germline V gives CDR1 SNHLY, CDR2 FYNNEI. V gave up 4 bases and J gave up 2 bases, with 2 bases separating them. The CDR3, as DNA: TGTGCCAGCAGTGCTAACACCGGGGAGCTGTTTTTT. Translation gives CASSANTGELFF.

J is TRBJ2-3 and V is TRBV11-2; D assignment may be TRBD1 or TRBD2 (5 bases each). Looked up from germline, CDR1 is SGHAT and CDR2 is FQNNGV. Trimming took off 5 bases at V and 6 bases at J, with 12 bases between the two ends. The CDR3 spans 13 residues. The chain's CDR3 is CASSPGTRDTQYF. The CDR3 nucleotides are TGTGCCAGCAGCCCCGGGACCCGGGATACGCAGTATTTT. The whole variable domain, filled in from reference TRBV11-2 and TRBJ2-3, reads EAGVAQSPRYKIIEKRQSVAFWCNPISGHATLYWYQQILGQGPKLLIQFQNNGVVDDSQLPKDRFSAERLKGVDSTLKIQPAKLEDSAVYLCASSPGTRDTQYFGPGTRLTVL.

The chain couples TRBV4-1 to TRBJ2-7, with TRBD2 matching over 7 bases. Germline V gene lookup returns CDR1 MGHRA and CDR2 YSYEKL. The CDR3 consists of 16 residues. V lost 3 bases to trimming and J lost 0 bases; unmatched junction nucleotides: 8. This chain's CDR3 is CASSQGGGIPSYEQYF. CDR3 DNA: TGCGCCAGCAGCCAGGGCGGGGGTATCCCCTCCTACGAGCAGTACTTC.

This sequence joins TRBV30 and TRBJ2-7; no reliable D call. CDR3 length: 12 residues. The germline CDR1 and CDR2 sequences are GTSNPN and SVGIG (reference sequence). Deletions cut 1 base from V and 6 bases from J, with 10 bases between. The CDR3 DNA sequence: TGTGCCTGGAGTGAACCCCCCCCCGAGCAGTACTTC. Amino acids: CAWSEPPPEQYF.